This T cell receptor (beta chain) was recorded in a study of blood T cell repertoires in COVID-19. Study background: COVID-19 samples collected from the United States, Italy and Spain covered acute and convalescent phases. PBMCs, B-cell-depleted T cells, or T cells were the source of the cDNA or gDNA that made up the material.

Germline CDR1 reads SEHNR; CDR2 reads FQNEAQ (reference sequence). The CDR3 is 17 residues long. The germline V and J ends were trimmed by 5 bases and 1 base, with 18 bases remaining between them. As originally analysed: Using reference gene primer amplification, nucleated cell counts were estimated. Only in-frame clones appear in the TCRdb table, and some are missing; sequencing was by immunoSEQ multiplex PCR. V, J and clone size reflect that table, while D and trimming were determined from the DNA. The profile covers a few hundred thousand clones, with 85% to 90% appearing a single time and about 3% taken by the ten largest.

Specimen: peripheral blood. This receptor was obtained from a human donor in a cohort sampled during active COVID-19. The rearrangement joins TRBV7-9 to TRBJ1-3; tentatively, D is TRBD1 (6 bases). CDR3 DNA sequence: TGTGCCAGCAGCCACGGGACCGGGACATCGTCTGGAAACACCATATATTTT. It codes for CASSHGTGTSSGNTIYF.